This TCR beta chain was profiled in a study of radiotherapy plus CTLA-4 blockade in lung cancer. CDR1 is SGHVS, CDR2 FQNEAQ, per germline. The CDR3 is made up of 13 amino acids. V gave up 1 base and J gave up 7 bases, with 10 bases separating them. Method: immunoSEQ multiplex PCR; TCRdb's copy keeps in-frame clones and lacks some. The table records about 38,000 clones, 70% to 75% of them present only once. This receptor was taken from a human donor with non-small cell lung cancer who had stable disease on radiotherapy plus ipilimumab. Sequenced here: peripheral blood, sampled from a patient treated with radiotherapy plus ipilimumab. This chain uses TRBV7-8 with TRBJ1-2; no clear D. CDR3 sequence: CASSLDRVLGYTF. CDR3 nucleotides: TGTGCCAGCAGCTTAGACAGAGTGCTTGGCTACACCTTC.